Shown below are 6 T cell receptor beta chains from a single sample sequenced in a study of shared clonotypes between healthy human individuals. Generated by immunoSEQ multiplex PCR, the TCRdb table keeps only in-frame clones and is missing some. Of approximately 2.5 million clones in the sample, approximately 90% are singletons; the top ten hold roughly 0.15%. Sequenced sample: naive CD4+ T cells sorted from blood. Noted subset: CD45RA+ positively selected. Source of these receptors: a man aged 18 to 30 in good health.

The rearrangement joins TRBV25-1 to TRBJ2-2; 9 bases are shared with TRBD1. This CDR3 is 18 amino acids long. Germline CDR1 MGHDK, CDR2 SYGVNS. Trimming at V came to 4 bases and at J to 3 bases, leaving 12 bases not matched to a gene. CDR3 nucleotides: TGTGCCAGCAGTGGTAGGACAGGGGTAAGGAGATACACCGGGGAGCTGTTTTTT. Its protein product is CASSGRTGVRRYTGELFF. Supplemented by reference TRBV25-1 and TRBJ2-2, the full variable domain reads EADIYQTPRYLVIGTGKKITLECSQTMGHDKMYWYQQDPGMELHLIHYSYGVNSTEKGDLSSESTVSRIRTEHFPLTLESARPSHTSQYLCASSGRTGVRRYTGELFFGEGSRLTVL.

J is TRBJ2-1 and V is TRBV18; 15 bases are shared with TRBD2. The V segment lost 6 bases and the J segment 2 bases; nucleotides outside the gene matches: 5. This CDR3 has 17 amino acids. Germline CDR1 is KGHSH and CDR2 is LQKENI. As DNA, the CDR3 is TGTGCCAGCTCGCCGGGGACTAGCGGGAGGACCTACAATGAGCAGTTCTTC. Translating it yields CASSPGTSGRTYNEQFF.

The J gene is TRBJ2-7, the V gene TRBV9; TRBD1 matches at 7 bases. V shed 0 bases and J 5 bases; nucleotides not matched to a gene: 8. The length of the CDR3 is 15 residues. Germline V gives CDR1 SGDLS, CDR2 YYNGEE. CDR3 in amino acids: CASSVEGASGHEQYF. The CDR3 region has the DNA TGTGCCAGCAGCGTAGAGGGGGCCTCGGGCCACGAGCAGTACTTC.

J is TRBJ1-1 and V is TRBV9; the match to TRBD1 covers 9 bases. In germline, CDR1 is SGDLS, CDR2 YYNGEE. This CDR3 contains 14 residues. V shed 4 bases, J shed 4 bases, and the junction held 5 bases outside the gene matches. In nucleotides, the CDR3 is TGTGCCAGCAGCCGGACAGGGGCTGGCACTGAAGCTTTCTTT. Translating gives CASSRTGAGTEAFF. Variable domain in full (rest from reference TRBV9 and TRBJ1-1): DSGVTQTPKHLITATGQRVTLRCSPRSGDLSVYWYQQSLDQGLQFLIQYYNGEERAKGNILERFSAQQFPDLHSELNLSSLELGDSALYFCASSRTGAGTEAFFGQGTRLTVV.

This clone showed up just once. The chain is built from TRBV18 and TRBJ1-2; D perhaps matches TRBD1 (5 bases). Looked up from germline, CDR1 is KGHSH and CDR2 is LQKENI. CDR3 length: 13 residues. V dropped 2 bases and J dropped 8 bases, with 12 bases sitting between them. In DNA form, the CDR3 reads TGTGCCAGCTCACCAGACCAGGGCTGGGGCTACACCTTC. It is translated as CASSPDQGWGYTF.

The sample holds one count of this clone. This chain uses TRBV10-3 with TRBJ2-3; D perhaps matches TRBD2 (7 bases). The CDR3 runs to 13 residues. Germline assignment: CDR1 ENHRY and CDR2 SYGVKD. Trimming cost V 8 bases and J 3 bases, with 12 bases left between them. CDR3 loop: CAIRGRETDTQYF. As DNA, the CDR3 is TGTGCCATCCGGGGGCGGGAGACAGATACGCAGTATTTT.